This entry features one T cell receptor (beta chain) sequence. Sequencing used immunoSEQ multiplex PCR; TCRdb keeps in-frame clones, though not all of them. The sample has approximately 140,000 clones, 80% seen once. The data derive from a study of blood T cell repertoires in COVID-19. Study information: T cells, B-cell-depleted T cells, or PBMCs provided the cDNA or gDNA that served as material.

The CDR3 is 12 amino acids. Germline values: CDR1 SQVTM, CDR2 ANQGSEA. Germline trimming cut 6 bases from V and 7 bases from J; bases unmatched to any gene: 6. V gene TRBV29-1 combines with J gene TRBJ1-2, with TRBD1 matching 9 bases. This sequence originates from a man in his 60s with active or convalescent COVID-19. Sequenced sample: peripheral blood. CDR3 residues: CSVETGGGGYTF. The CDR3 DNA sequence: TGCAGCGTGGAAACAGGGGGCGGTGGCTACACCTTC.